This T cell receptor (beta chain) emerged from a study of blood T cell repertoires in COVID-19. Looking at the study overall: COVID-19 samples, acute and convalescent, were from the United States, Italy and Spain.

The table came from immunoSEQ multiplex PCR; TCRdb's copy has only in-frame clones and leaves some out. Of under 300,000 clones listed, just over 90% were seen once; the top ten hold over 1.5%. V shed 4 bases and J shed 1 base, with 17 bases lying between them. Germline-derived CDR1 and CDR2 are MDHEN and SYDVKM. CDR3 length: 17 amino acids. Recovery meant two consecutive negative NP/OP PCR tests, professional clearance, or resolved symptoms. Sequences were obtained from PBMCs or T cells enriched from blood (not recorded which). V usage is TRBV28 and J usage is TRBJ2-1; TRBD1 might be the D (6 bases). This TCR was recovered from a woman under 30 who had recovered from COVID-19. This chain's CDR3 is CASSSGLLRGSYNEQFF. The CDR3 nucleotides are TGTGCCAGCAGTTCAGGACTCCTAAGGGGGTCCTACAATGAGCAGTTCTTC.